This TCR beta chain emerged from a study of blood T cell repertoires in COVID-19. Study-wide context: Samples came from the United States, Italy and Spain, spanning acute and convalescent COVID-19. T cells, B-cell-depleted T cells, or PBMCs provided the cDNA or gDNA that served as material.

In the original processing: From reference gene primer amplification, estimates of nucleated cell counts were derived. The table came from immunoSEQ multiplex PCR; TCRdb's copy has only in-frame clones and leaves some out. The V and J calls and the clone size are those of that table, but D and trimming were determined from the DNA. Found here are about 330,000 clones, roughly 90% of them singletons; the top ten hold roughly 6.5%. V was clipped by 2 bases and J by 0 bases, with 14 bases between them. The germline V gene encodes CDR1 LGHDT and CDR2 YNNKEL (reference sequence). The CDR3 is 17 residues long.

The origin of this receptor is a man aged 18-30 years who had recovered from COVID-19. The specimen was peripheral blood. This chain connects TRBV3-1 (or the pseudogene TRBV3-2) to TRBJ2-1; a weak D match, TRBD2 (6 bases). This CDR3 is CASSQSVGTYSYNEQFF. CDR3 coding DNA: TGTGCCAGCAGCCAATCGGTCGGGACTTACTCCTACAATGAGCAGTTCTTC.